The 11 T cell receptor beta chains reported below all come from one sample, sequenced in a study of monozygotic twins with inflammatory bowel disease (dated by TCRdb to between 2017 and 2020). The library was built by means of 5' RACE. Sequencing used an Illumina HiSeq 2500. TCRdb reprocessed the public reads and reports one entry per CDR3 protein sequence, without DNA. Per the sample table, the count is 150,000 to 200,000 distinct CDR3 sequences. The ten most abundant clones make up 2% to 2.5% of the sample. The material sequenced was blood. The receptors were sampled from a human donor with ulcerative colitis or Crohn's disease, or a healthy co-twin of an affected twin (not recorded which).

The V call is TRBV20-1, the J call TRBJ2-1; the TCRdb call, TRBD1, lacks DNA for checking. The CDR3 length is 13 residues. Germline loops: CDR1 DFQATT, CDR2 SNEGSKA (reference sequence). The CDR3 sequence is CSAPWTIYNEQFF.

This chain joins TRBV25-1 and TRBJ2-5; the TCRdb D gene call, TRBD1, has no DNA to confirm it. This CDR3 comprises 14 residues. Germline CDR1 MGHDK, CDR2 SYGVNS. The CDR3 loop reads CASSVGGGIVTQYF.

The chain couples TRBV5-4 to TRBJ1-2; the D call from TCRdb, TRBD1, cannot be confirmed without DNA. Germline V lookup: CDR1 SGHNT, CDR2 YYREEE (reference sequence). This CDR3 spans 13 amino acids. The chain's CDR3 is CASSRTEGYGYIF. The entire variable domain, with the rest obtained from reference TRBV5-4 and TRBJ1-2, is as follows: ETGVTQSPTHLIKTRGQQVTLRCSSQSGHNTVSWYQQALGQGPQFIFQYYREEENGRGNFPPRFSGLQFPNYSSELNVNALELDDSALYLCASSRTEGYGYIFGSGTRLTVV.

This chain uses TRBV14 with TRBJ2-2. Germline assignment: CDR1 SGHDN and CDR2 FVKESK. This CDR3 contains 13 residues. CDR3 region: CASSQAGYGELFF.

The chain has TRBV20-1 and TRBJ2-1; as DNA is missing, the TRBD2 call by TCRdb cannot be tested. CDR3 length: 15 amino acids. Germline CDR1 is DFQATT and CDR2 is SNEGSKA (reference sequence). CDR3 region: CSASNGRAFYNEQFF.

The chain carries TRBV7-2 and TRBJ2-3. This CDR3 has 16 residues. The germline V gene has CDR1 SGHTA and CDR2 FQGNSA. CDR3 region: CASSLARPGSTDTQYF.

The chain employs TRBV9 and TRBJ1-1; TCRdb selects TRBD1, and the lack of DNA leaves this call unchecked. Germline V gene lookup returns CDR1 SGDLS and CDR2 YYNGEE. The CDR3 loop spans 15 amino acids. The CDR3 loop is CASSPQGGSNTEAFF.

This chain's CDR3 is CASRLAGGIPEQFF. The V call is TRBV6-2 or TRBV6-3, the J call TRBJ2-1; the D call from TCRdb, TRBD2, cannot be confirmed without DNA. The CDR3 is 14 amino acids. Germline assignment: CDR1 MNHEY and CDR2 SVGEGT.

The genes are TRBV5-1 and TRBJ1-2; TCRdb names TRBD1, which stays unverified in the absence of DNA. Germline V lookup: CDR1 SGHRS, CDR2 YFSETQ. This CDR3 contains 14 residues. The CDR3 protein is CASSLGQPQGDYTF.

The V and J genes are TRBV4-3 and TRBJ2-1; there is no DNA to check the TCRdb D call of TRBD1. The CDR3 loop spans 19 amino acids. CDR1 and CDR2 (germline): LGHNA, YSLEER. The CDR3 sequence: CASSQEREYRGFAYNEQFF.

The chain's CDR3 is CASSLEGDNREKLFF. V is TRBV5-1 and J is TRBJ1-4; TCRdb picks TRBD1, but there is no DNA to check that call. CDR1 and CDR2 from the germline V gene are SGHRS and YFSETQ. The CDR3 contains 15 residues.